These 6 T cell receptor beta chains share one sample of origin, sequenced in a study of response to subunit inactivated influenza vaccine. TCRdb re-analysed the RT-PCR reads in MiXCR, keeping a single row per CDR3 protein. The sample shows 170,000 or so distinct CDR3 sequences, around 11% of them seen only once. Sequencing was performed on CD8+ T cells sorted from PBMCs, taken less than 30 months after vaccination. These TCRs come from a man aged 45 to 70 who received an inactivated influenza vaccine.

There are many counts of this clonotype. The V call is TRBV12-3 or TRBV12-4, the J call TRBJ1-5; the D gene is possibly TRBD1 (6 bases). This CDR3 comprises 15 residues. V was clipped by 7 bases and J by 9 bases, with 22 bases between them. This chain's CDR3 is CASTHRGDTGGPQHF. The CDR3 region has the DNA TGTGCCAGCACACACCGCGGGGACACTGGCGGGCCCCAGCATTTT.

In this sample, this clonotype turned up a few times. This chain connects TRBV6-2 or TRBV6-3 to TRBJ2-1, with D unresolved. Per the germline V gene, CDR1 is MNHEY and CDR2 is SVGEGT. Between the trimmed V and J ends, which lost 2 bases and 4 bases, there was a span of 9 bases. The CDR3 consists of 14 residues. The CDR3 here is CASSYRSLYNEQFF. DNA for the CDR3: TGTGCCAGCAGTTACCGCTCACTTTACAATGAGCAGTTCTTC.

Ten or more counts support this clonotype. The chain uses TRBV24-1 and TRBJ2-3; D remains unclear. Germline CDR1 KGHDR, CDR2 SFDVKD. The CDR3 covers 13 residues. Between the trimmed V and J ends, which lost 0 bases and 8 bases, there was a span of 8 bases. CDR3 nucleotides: TGTGCCACCAGTGATTTGCACTTGGGTACGCAGTATTTT. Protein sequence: CATSDLHLGTQYF.

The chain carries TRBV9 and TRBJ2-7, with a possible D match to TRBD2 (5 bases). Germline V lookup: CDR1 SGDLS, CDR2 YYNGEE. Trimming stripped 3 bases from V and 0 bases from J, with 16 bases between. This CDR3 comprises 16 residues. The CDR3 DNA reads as TGTGCCAGCAGCGCCCGGGGTAGCGCCAGCTCCTACGAGCAGTACTTC. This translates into CASSARGSASSYEQYF.

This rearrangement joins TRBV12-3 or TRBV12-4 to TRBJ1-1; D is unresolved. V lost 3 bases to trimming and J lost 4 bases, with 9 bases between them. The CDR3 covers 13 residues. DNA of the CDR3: TGTGCCAGCAGTTTTGTGGGGTCCACTGAAGCTTTCTTT. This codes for CASSFVGSTEAFF.

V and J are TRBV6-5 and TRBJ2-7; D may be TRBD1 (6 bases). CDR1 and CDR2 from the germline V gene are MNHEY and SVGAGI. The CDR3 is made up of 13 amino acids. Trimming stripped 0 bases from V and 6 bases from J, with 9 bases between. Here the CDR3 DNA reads TGTGCCAGCAGTTACTCGAACAGGGCCGAGCAGTACTTC. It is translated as CASSYSNRAEQYF.